Below, 27 T cell receptor beta chains from the same sample are listed, as sequenced in a study of blood T cell repertoires in COVID-19. The assay was immunoSEQ multiplex PCR, and TCRdb's table has in-frame clones only and misses some. Of 150,000 to 200,000 clones listed, approximately 80% were seen once; the top ten hold around 3.2%. Sample: PBMCs or T cells enriched from blood (not recorded which). The origin of the receptors is a woman aged 55-69 years who had recovered from COVID-19.

The chain carries TRBV15 and TRBJ2-7, with TRBD2 matching 11 bases. Germline CDR1 and CDR2: LNHNV and YYDKDF (reference sequence). The CDR3 totals 14 residues. After removal of 3 bases from V and 6 bases from J, the junction contained 4 bases not matched to a gene. In DNA, the CDR3 is TGTGCCACCAGCAGCGTAGCGGGGGGGCTCGAGCAGTACTTC. Translated, it gives CATSSVAGGLEQYF.

The chain carries TRBV12-5 and TRBJ2-3; 7 bases align to TRBD2. The V gene's germline CDR1 is LGHNT and CDR2 FRNRAP. This CDR3 contains 15 residues. J lost 7 bases, V lost 1 base, and 8 bases had no gene match. The CDR3 DNA is TGTGCTAGTGGTTTGGAAACCGGGAGGCCGAATACGCAGTATTTT. This encodes CASGLETGRPNTQYF.

The gene calls are TRBV5-5 and TRBJ2-7, with 8 nucleotides matching TRBD1. In germline, CDR1 is SGHKS, CDR2 YYEKEE (reference sequence). V was clipped by 2 bases and J by 4 bases; unmatched bases: 5. The CDR3 sequence is 14 residues long. The DNA of the CDR3 is TGTGCCAGCAGCTTCCGGACAGGGTCTTACGAGCAGTACTTC. Its translation is CASSFRTGSYEQYF.

This chain uses TRBV10-3 with TRBJ2-4, with D maybe TRBD2 (7 bases). Germline lookup yields CDR1 ENHRY and CDR2 SYGVKD. This CDR3 is built from 16 residues. Trimming shortened V by 2 bases and J by 0 bases, and 11 bases separated the two germline ends. The CDR3 bases are TGTGCCATCAGTGAGCGGGGGGCACTAGCCAAAAACATTCAGTACTTC. Translating it yields CAISERGALAKNIQYF.

The V and J genes are TRBV20-1 and TRBJ2-7; 7 nucleotides agree with TRBD1. This CDR3 comprises 11 residues. J lost 7 bases, V lost 5 bases, and 5 bases had no gene match. Germline V gene data show CDR1 as DFQATT and CDR2 as SNEGSKA (reference sequence). The CDR3 region is CSAEGAGEQYF. Written as DNA, the CDR3 is TGCAGTGCTGAGGGGGCGGGTGAGCAGTACTTC.

The J gene is TRBJ2-2, the V gene TRBV5-1; 15 bases match TRBD2. The CDR3 runs to 18 residues. Looked up from germline, CDR1 is SGHRS and CDR2 is YFSETQ. Trimming at V came to 3 bases and at J to 4 bases, leaving 7 bases not matched to a gene. The CDR3 DNA follows: TGCGCCAGCAGCTCACCGGGACTAGCGGGGGGATCCACCGGGGAGCTGTTTTTT. It codes for CASSSPGLAGGSTGELFF. Variable domain in full (rest from reference TRBV5-1 and TRBJ2-2): KAGVTQTPRYLIKTRGQQVTLSCSPISGHRSVSWYQQTPGQGLQFLFEYFSETQRNKGNFPGRFSGRQFSNSRSEMNVSTLELGDSALYLCASSSPGLAGGSTGELFFGEGSRLTVL.

This clone was recorded only once. The J gene is TRBJ2-5, the V gene TRBV7-9; 7 bases map to TRBD1. Germline V gene sequence: CDR1 SEHNR, CDR2 FQNEAQ (reference sequence). Trimming at V came to 5 bases and at J to 2 bases, leaving 8 bases not matched to a gene. This CDR3 region has 15 residues. The CDR3 DNA reads as TGTGCCAGCAGCACGCCGGACAGGCTTCAAGAGACCCAGTACTTC. Its protein product is CASSTPDRLQETQYF. The full variable domain, rest sourced from reference TRBV7-9 and TRBJ2-5, is DTGVSQNPRHKITKRGQNVTFRCDPISEHNRLYWYRQTLGQGPEFLTYFQNEAQLEKSRLLSDRFSAERPKGSFSTLEIQRTEQGDSAMYLCASSTPDRLQETQYFGPGTRLLVL.

The chain recombines TRBV6-5 with TRBJ2-7; D may be TRBD1 (6 bases). From germline, CDR1 is MNHEY and CDR2 SVGAGI. The ends were cut back, 7 bases at V and 6 bases at J, with 7 bases in the middle. The CDR3 spans 10 residues. In nucleotides, the CDR3 is TGTGCCAGCAAACAGGGCGAGCAGTACTTC. This sequence encodes CASKQGEQYF.

The V call is TRBV5-8, the J call TRBJ2-1; D is unclear. This CDR3 is built from 11 residues. Germline lookup yields CDR1 SGHTS and CDR2 YDEGEE. The V and J ends lost 4 bases and 9 bases respectively, with 8 bases between them. Here the CDR3 reads CASSPLPEQFF. In nucleotides, the CDR3 is TGTGCCAGCAGCCCTCTTCCTGAGCAGTTCTTC.

The V gene is TRBV4-1, the J gene TRBJ2-4; 8 bases are shared with TRBD1. The CDR3 has 14 residues. CDR1 and CDR2 (germline): MGHRA, YSYEKL. V shed 1 base and J 6 bases; nucleotides not matched to a gene: 2. The CDR3 here is CASSQGQGLNIQYF. The CDR3 DNA is TGCGCCAGCAGCCAAGGACAGGGGCTAAACATTCAGTACTTC.

The chain uses TRBV5-1 and TRBJ2-1, with D possibly being TRBD2 (5 bases). Germline V gives CDR1 SGHRS, CDR2 YFSETQ. The CDR3 loop spans 14 amino acids. V was pared by 2 bases and J by 6 bases, with 12 bases between. The DNA for the CDR3 is TGCGCCAGCAGCTTAAGCGAGCGGACCAATGAGCAGTTCTTC. The encoded protein is CASSLSERTNEQFF.

The chain employs TRBV5-1 and TRBJ2-2; TRBD1 agrees at 12 bases. Per germline, CDR1 SGHRS and CDR2 YFSETQ. Trimming took 5 bases from V and 0 from J; bases not matched to a gene: 5. The CDR3 spans 17 residues. This CDR3 reads CASRRGQGAANTGELFF. CDR3 nucleotide sequence: TGCGCCAGCAGAAGGGGACAGGGGGCGGCGAACACCGGGGAGCTGTTTTTT.

V usage is TRBV3-1 (or the pseudogene TRBV3-2) and J usage is TRBJ1-4; D is unclear. This CDR3 has 14 amino acids. Looked up from germline, CDR1 is LGHDT and CDR2 is YNNKEL (reference sequence). V gave up 3 bases and J gave up 5 bases, with 10 bases separating them. The CDR3 sequence: CASSQRRGNEKLFF. DNA of the CDR3: TGTGCCAGCAGCCAGCGCCGAGGGAATGAAAAACTGTTTTTT.

The rearrangement joins TRBV2 to TRBJ1-6, with D tentatively TRBD1 (6 bases). V gave up 7 bases and J gave up 9 bases, with 13 bases separating them. Per germline, CDR1 SNHLY and CDR2 FYNNEI. CDR3 length: 13 residues. CDR3 loop: CASMVQGTSPLHF. CDR3 coding DNA: TGTGCCAGCATGGTCCAGGGGACTTCACCCCTCCACTTT.

The V gene is TRBV19, the J gene TRBJ1-2, with TRBD1 as a possible D gene (6 bases). Germline-derived CDR1 and CDR2 are LNHDA and SQIVND (reference sequence). The CDR3 is made up of 16 amino acids. V lost 4 bases and J lost 4, with 19 bases in between. CDR3 sequence: CASSRTGTSPTYGYTF. CDR3 coding DNA: TGTGCCAGTAGTAGAACCGGGACATCCCCAACCTATGGCTACACCTTC.

This chain uses TRBV5-5 with TRBJ2-2; weak D call: TRBD1 (5 bases). This CDR3 comprises 15 residues. The ends were cut back, 4 bases at V and 0 bases at J, with 10 bases in the middle. CDR1 is SGHKS and CDR2 is YYEKEE in the germline V gene (reference sequence). The CDR3 spells CASSPTDSNTGELFF. The CDR3, as DNA: TGTGCCAGCAGCCCGACAGATTCGAACACCGGGGAGCTGTTTTTT.

V gene TRBV6-2 or TRBV6-3 combines with J gene TRBJ2-3; 12 nucleotides line up with TRBD2. V lost 1 base to trimming and J lost 5 bases; unmatched junction nucleotides: 19. The germline gives CDR1 MNHEY, CDR2 SVGEGT. This CDR3 is built from 21 residues. CDR3 sequence reads: CASSYWSGTSGRPRSGDTQYF. The CDR3 DNA follows: TGTGCCAGCAGTTACTGGAGCGGGACTAGCGGGCGGCCACGATCGGGAGATACGCAGTATTTT.

Details on this clone: The junction departs from germline at one end; a sequencing error may be responsible. The chain carries TRBV11-1 and TRBJ2-1, with unresolved D. Germline assignment: CDR1 SGHAT and CDR2 FQDESV (reference sequence). The CDR3 totals 11 residues. The CDR3 nucleotides are TGTGCCAGCAGCTTAGCGGGCGCGACCATCTTC. This codes for CASSLAGATIF.

This sequence joins TRBV2 and TRBJ1-5; D remains ambiguous. This CDR3 has 16 amino acids. Germline assignment: CDR1 SNHLY and CDR2 FYNNEI. The V and J ends lost 4 bases and 0 bases respectively, with 13 bases between them. This CDR3 reads CASSVEGVYSNQPQHF. For the CDR3, the DNA is TGTGCCAGCAGTGTTGAGGGTGTGTATAGCAATCAGCCCCAGCATTTT.

This clone showed up just once. This chain joins TRBV7-9 and TRBJ2-3; the match to TRBD1 covers 7 bases. Looked up from germline, CDR1 is SEHNR and CDR2 is FQNEAQ (reference sequence). There are 14 residues in the CDR3. V lost 3 bases, J lost 7 bases, and 7 bases stayed unmatched. This chain's CDR3 is CASSFNLGGYTQYF. The DNA for the CDR3 is TGTGCCAGCAGCTTCAATCTAGGGGGCTATACGCAGTATTTT.

V and J are TRBV30 and TRBJ1-1, with D possibly matching TRBD1 (5 bases). V was trimmed by 2 bases and J by 4 bases, leaving 17 bases between them. In germline, CDR1 is GTSNPN, CDR2 SVGIG (reference sequence). The CDR3 extends over 15 amino acids. This chain's CDR3 is CAWSTLGRGVTEAFF. CDR3 in DNA: TGTGCCTGGAGTACACTCGGACGGGGGGTCACTGAAGCTTTCTTT.

This clone appeared once. The CDR3 sequence is CASSIVTASNQPQHF. The CDR3 bases are TGTGCCAGTAGTATAGTGACAGCTAGCAATCAGCCCCAGCATTTT. The chain employs TRBV19 and TRBJ1-5; D may be TRBD1 (5 bases). From germline, CDR1 is LNHDA and CDR2 SQIVND (reference sequence). This CDR3 region has 15 residues. V lost 1 base, J lost 0 bases, and 7 bases lay in between.

The V gene is TRBV23-1, the J gene TRBJ1-5; D is unclear. TRBV23-1 is an ORF; its function is uncertain. This CDR3 contains 14 residues. The V end lost 5 bases, the J end lost 3 bases, and 11 bases lay between the germline ends. The CDR3 here is CASSSMRVNQPQHF. CDR3 nucleotide sequence: TGCGCCAGCAGTTCAATGAGGGTCAATCAGCCCCAGCATTTT.

The DNA of the CDR3 is TGCGCCAGCAGACTGACAGGGGGAAACACTGAAGCTTTCTTT. Its protein product is CASRLTGGNTEAFF. This chain uses TRBV5-1 with TRBJ1-1, with 9 nucleotides matching TRBD1. This CDR3 has 14 amino acids. Germline-derived CDR1 and CDR2 are SGHRS and YFSETQ. The V gene end was trimmed by 5 bases and the J gene end by 2 bases; junction bases not matched to a gene: 4.

This clone has only one observation. The rearrangement links TRBV5-1 to TRBJ2-3, with TRBD2 matching over 12 bases. The germline gives CDR1 SGHRS, CDR2 YFSETQ. V was pared by 4 bases and J by 3 bases, with 12 bases of the junction left unmatched. The CDR3 loop spans 18 amino acids. In DNA, the CDR3 is TGCGCCAGCAGCGGGGGGACTAGCGGGCTGATTTTTACAGATACGCAGTATTTT. Translation: CASSGGTSGLIFTDTQYF.

V gene TRBV7-2 combines with J gene TRBJ2-7; 9 bases line up with TRBD1. The CDR3 has 13 amino acids. Germline-derived CDR1 and CDR2 are SGHTA and FQGNSA. V lost 5 bases, J lost 6 bases, and 5 bases stayed unmatched. The CDR3 spells CASSPDRGGEQYF. The CDR3 coding sequence is TGTGCCAGCAGCCCGGACAGGGGAGGCGAGCAGTACTTC.

The rearrangement uses TRBV5-8 and TRBJ2-7, with unresolved D. The length of the CDR3 is 10 residues. The V gene lost 5 bases and the J gene lost 4 bases, with 4 bases spanning the gap. Germline V gives CDR1 SGHTS, CDR2 YDEGEE. The CDR3 protein is CASSRYEQYF. The DNA of the CDR3 is TGTGCCAGCAGTCGGTACGAGCAGTACTTC.